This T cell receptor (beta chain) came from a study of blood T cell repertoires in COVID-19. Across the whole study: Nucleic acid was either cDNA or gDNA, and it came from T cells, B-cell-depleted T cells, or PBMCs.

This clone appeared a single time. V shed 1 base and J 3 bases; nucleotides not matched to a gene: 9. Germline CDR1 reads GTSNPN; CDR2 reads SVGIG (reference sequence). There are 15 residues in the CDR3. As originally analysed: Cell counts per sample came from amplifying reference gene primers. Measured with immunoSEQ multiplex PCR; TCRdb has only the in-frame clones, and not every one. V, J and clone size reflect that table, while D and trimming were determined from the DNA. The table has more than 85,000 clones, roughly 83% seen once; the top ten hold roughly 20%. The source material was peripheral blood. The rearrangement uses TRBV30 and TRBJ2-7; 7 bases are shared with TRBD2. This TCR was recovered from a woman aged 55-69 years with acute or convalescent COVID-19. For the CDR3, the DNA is TGTGCCTGGAGTGAAATGGGGGGGTCGAACTACGAGCAGTACTTC. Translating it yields CAWSEMGGSNYEQYF.